These 22 T cell receptor beta chains share one sample of origin, sequenced in a study of Ad26.COV2.S vaccination and SARS-CoV-2 variants. Described treatment: some 19 received Ad26.COV2.S at low or high dose, single or two shots; 5 received placebo; per-sample allocation not given. Each sample was drawn 63 days after the first injection (of vaccine or placebo). The data were produced by immunoSEQ multiplex PCR, yet TCRdb's version contains in-frame clones alone and is incomplete. The sample contains fewer than 600,000 clones, 70% to 90% of which appear only once. Sequencing was performed on peripheral blood, taken in a trial of Ad26.COV2.S vaccine versus placebo. The receptors were gathered from a person between 18 and 59 years old who received the Ad26.COV2.S COVID-19 vaccine or a placebo.

The chain employs TRBV19 and TRBJ2-4, with 10 bases that match TRBD1. After removal of 5 bases from V and 1 base from J, the junction contained 5 bases not matched to a gene. In germline, CDR1 is LNHDA, CDR2 SQIVND (reference sequence). The CDR3 runs 16 residues. This chain's CDR3 is CASSRQGAHAKNIQYF. The CDR3 coding sequence is TGTGCCAGTAGTCGACAGGGGGCGCACGCCAAAAACATTCAGTACTTC.

This clone was detected only once. The chain employs TRBV5-6 and TRBJ1-3, with a tentative D call TRBD1 (5 bases). In germline, CDR1 is SGHDT, CDR2 YYEEEE. The ends were cut back, 4 bases at V and 0 bases at J, with 17 bases in the middle. The CDR3 length is 17 residues. CDR3 in amino acids: CASSNLYRLDSGNTIYF. In nucleotides, the CDR3 is TGTGCCAGCAGCAACCTCTACAGGCTCGACTCTGGAAACACCATATATTTT.

This clone showed up just a few times. The chain recombines TRBV7-2 with TRBJ1-3, with D maybe TRBD1 (6 bases). CDR3 length: 15 amino acids. The V and J ends lost 5 bases and 2 bases respectively, with 13 bases between them. CDR1 and CDR2 (germline): SGHTA, FQGNSA. The CDR3 spells CASSLRGAAGNTIYF. CDR3 nucleotide sequence: TGTGCCAGCAGCCTCCGGGGGGCCGCTGGAAACACCATATATTTT.

CDR3 region: CASSLLGLGGEKLFF. As DNA, the CDR3 is TGTGCCAGCAGTTTATTAGGTCTGGGGGGTGAAAAACTGTTTTTT. The V and J genes are TRBV28 and TRBJ1-4; D possibly corresponds to TRBD1 (5 bases). Per the germline V gene, CDR1 is MDHEN and CDR2 is SYDVKM. The CDR3 runs 15 residues. Trimming left V 1 base short and J 7 bases short, with 13 bases between.

The gene calls are TRBV18 and TRBJ2-1, with D unclear. Germline lookup yields CDR1 KGHSH and CDR2 LQKENI. This CDR3 is 16 amino acids long. Trimming shortened V by 6 bases and J by 5 bases, and 20 bases separated the two germline ends. DNA of the CDR3: TGTGCCAGCTCGAACCGAGACGGTGGTTGGGACAATGAGCAGTTCTTC. The encoded protein is CASSNRDGGWDNEQFF.

The rearrangement joins TRBV5-8 to TRBJ1-5, with a tentative D call TRBD1 (6 bases). Germline values: CDR1 SGHTS, CDR2 YDEGEE. The V end was cut by 2 bases, the J end by 2 bases, with 8 bases between. The CDR3 has 14 amino acids. The CDR3 DNA reads as TGTGCCAGCAGCTTCAGACAGGGCAATCAGCCCCAGCATTTT. Protein: CASSFRQGNQPQHF. Filled out from reference TRBV5-8 and TRBJ1-5, the complete variable domain reads EAGVTQSPTHLIKTRGQQATLRCSPISGHTSVYWYQQALGLGLQFLLWYDEGEERNRGNFPPRFSGRQFPNYSSELNVNALELEDSALYLCASSFRQGNQPQHFGDGTRLSIL.

CDR3 DNA: TGTGCCAGCCACCAAAGAGGGCGTACAGACCCTAATAGCAATCAGCCCCAGCATTTT. As protein: CASHQRGRTDPNSNQPQHF. The genes are TRBV19 and TRBJ1-5; D is ambiguous. The CDR3 is 19 amino acids. Germline CDR1 and CDR2: LNHDA and SQIVND (reference sequence). V gave up 9 bases and J gave up 0 bases, with 27 bases separating them.

The count of this clone is one. V and J are TRBV28 and TRBJ1-3, with 7 bases fitting TRBD1. Trimming removed 6 bases from V and 0 bases from J; junction bases left unmatched: 2. Looked up from germline, CDR1 is MDHEN and CDR2 is SYDVKM. This CDR3 is 14 amino acids long. CDR3 residues: CASRTGSSGNTIYF. CDR3 coding DNA: TGTGCCAGCAGGACAGGGAGCTCTGGAAACACCATATATTTT.

This clone was observed a single time. The CDR3 here is CASSIKASTEAFF. The DNA of the CDR3 is TGTGCCAGTAGTATCAAGGCCTCCACTGAAGCTTTCTTT. The chain is built from TRBV19 and TRBJ1-1; D is ambiguous. The CDR3 length is 13 residues. From germline, CDR1 is LNHDA and CDR2 SQIVND (reference sequence). Trimming shortened V by 3 bases and J by 4 bases, and 9 bases separated the two germline ends. Full variable domain (outside the CDR3, taken from reference TRBV19 and TRBJ1-1): DGGITQSPKYLFRKEGQNVTLSCEQNLNHDAMYWYRQDPGQGLRLIYYSQIVNDFQKGDIAEGYSVSREKKESFPLTVTSAQKNPTAFYLCASSIKASTEAFFGQGTRLTVV.

V is TRBV7-9 and J is TRBJ2-1; no clear D gene. Trimming removed 0 bases from V and 5 bases from J, with 11 bases in between. The germline V gene encodes CDR1 SEHNR and CDR2 FQNEAQ (reference sequence). The CDR3 loop spans 15 amino acids. For the CDR3, the DNA is TGTGCCAGCAGCTTAGCTGTAGTACCGAACAATGAGCAGTTCTTC. It translates to CASSLAVVPNNEQFF. Drawing the rest from reference TRBV7-9 and TRBJ2-1, the complete variable domain is DTGVSQNPRHKITKRGQNVTFRCDPISEHNRLYWYRQTLGQGPEFLTYFQNEAQLEKSRLLSDRFSAERPKGSFSTLEIQRTEQGDSAMYLCASSLAVVPNNEQFFGPGTRLTVL.

V is TRBV18 and J is TRBJ2-1, with D hard to call. V was clipped by 1 base and J by 9 bases, with 13 bases between them. Germline loops: CDR1 KGHSH, CDR2 LQKENI. The CDR3 covers 14 residues. CDR3 protein: CASSPQGLSVEQFF. In DNA form, the CDR3 reads TGTGCCAGCTCACCACAGGGCTTATCGGTTGAGCAGTTCTTC. Supplemented by reference TRBV18 and TRBJ2-1, the full variable domain reads NAGVMQNPRHLVRRRGQEARLRCSPMKGHSHVYWYRQLPEEGLKFMVYLQKENIIDESGMPKERFSAEFPKEGPSILRIQQVVRGDSAAYFCASSPQGLSVEQFFGPGTRLTVL.

The genes are TRBV27 and TRBJ2-5; 8 bases are shared with TRBD2. J lost 5 bases, V lost 5 bases, and 10 bases had no gene match. The CDR3 length is 15 residues. Germline CDR1 and CDR2: MNHEY and SMNVEV (reference sequence). The CDR3 reads CASSPYRGGRETQYF. CDR3 coding DNA: TGTGCCAGCAGTCCTTATCGGGGGGGCCGGGAGACCCAGTACTTC.

The V and J genes are TRBV3-1 (or the pseudogene TRBV3-2) and TRBJ2-1; weak D call: TRBD1 (5 bases). Trimming cost V 6 bases and J 0 bases, with 9 bases left between them. Per the germline V gene, CDR1 is LGHDT and CDR2 is YNNKEL (reference sequence). The CDR3 has 14 amino acids. Here the CDR3 reads CASRGRSSYNEQFF. CDR3 DNA sequence: TGTGCCAGCAGGGGGCGGAGCTCCTACAATGAGCAGTTCTTC.

This chain links TRBV2 with TRBJ1-2, with a tentative D call TRBD1 (6 bases). The CDR3 sequence is 13 residues long. Germline V CDR1 and CDR2: SNHLY, FYNNEI. The ends were cut back, 4 bases at V and 8 bases at J, with 14 bases in the middle. The CDR3 region is CASSGDTATGYTF. CDR3 nucleotide sequence: TGTGCCAGCAGTGGGGACACAGCGACAGGCTACACCTTC.

The V gene is TRBV5-1, the J gene TRBJ1-2; 7 positions match TRBD1. The CDR3 is made up of 13 amino acids. Germline lookup yields CDR1 SGHRS and CDR2 YFSETQ. Germline trimming cut 4 bases from V and 7 bases from J; bases unmatched to any gene: 7. CDR3 sequence reads: CASSPGGVGGYTF. The CDR3 nucleotides read TGCGCCAGCAGCCCAGGGGGTGTTGGTGGCTACACCTTC.

The chain employs TRBV7-2 and TRBJ2-6; TRBD2 is a possible D gene (5 bases). The CDR3 extends over 16 amino acids. Germline CDR1 and CDR2: SGHTA and FQGNSA. V was shortened by 0 bases and J by 4 bases, with 10 bases between the two germline ends. The CDR3 loop is CASSLAHSAGANVLTF. Here the CDR3 DNA reads TGTGCCAGCAGCTTAGCCCATAGCGCCGGGGCCAACGTCCTGACTTTC.

The chain joins TRBV7-3 to TRBJ1-5, with TRBD1 matching over 9 bases. The CDR3 runs 19 residues. V lost 3 bases, J lost 2 bases, and 14 bases stayed unmatched. Germline CDR1 is SGHTA and CDR2 is FQGTGA. CDR3 amino acids: CASSFTRDRALGGNQPQHF. CDR3 sequence (DNA): TGTGCCAGCAGCTTCACTAGGGACAGGGCCTTGGGGGGCAATCAGCCCCAGCATTTT. Supplemented by reference TRBV7-3 and TRBJ1-5, the full variable domain reads GAGVSQTPSNKVTEKGKYVELRCDPISGHTALYWYRQSLGQGPEFLIYFQGTGAADDSGLPNDRFFAVRPEGSVSTLKIQRTERGDSAVYLCASSFTRDRALGGNQPQHFGDGTRLSIL.

The chain is built from TRBV5-1 and TRBJ2-3; no clear D gene. CDR1 is SGHRS, CDR2 YFSETQ, per germline. V was trimmed by 0 bases and J by 1 base, leaving 9 bases between them. This CDR3 region has 15 residues. CDR3 residues: CASSLGASGTDTQYF. The CDR3 DNA is TGCGCCAGCAGCTTGGGGGCGTCGGGCACAGATACGCAGTATTTT.

The rearrangement uses TRBV2 and TRBJ1-2; 10 bases agree with TRBD1. Trimming cost V 3 bases and J 7 bases; bases outside gene matches: 11. The CDR3 loop spans 16 amino acids. Germline V gene data show CDR1 as SNHLY and CDR2 as FYNNEI. The CDR3 DNA follows: TGTGCCAGCAGTGATCCCTGGACAGGGGGAGTGGGTGGCTACACCTTC. This translates into CASSDPWTGGVGGYTF.

The chain links TRBV4-1 to TRBJ1-4; D unclear. The CDR3 runs to 15 residues. Trimming took off 0 bases at V and 5 bases at J, with 10 bases between the two ends. CDR1 is MGHRA and CDR2 is YSYEKL in the germline V gene. CDR3 DNA sequence: TGCGCCAGCAGCCAAGAGATTTGGCTAAATGAAAAACTGTTTTTT. Its translation: CASSQEIWLNEKLFF.

The J gene is TRBJ2-1, the V gene TRBV3-1 (or the pseudogene TRBV3-2); 11 positions match TRBD2. Germline CDR1 and CDR2: LGHDT and YNNKEL (reference sequence). The V gene end was trimmed by 1 base and the J gene end by 8 bases; junction bases not matched to a gene: 7. The CDR3 covers 16 residues. CDR3: CASSQVIAGGPYEQFF. The CDR3 DNA reads TGTGCCAGCAGCCAAGTTATAGCGGGAGGGCCGTATGAGCAGTTCTTC.

The chain joins TRBV6-1 to TRBJ1-1; D uncertain. The V end lost 0 bases, the J end lost 10 bases, and 18 bases lay between the germline ends. This CDR3 is built from 15 residues. Germline loops: CDR1 MNHNS, CDR2 SASEGT. The CDR3 nucleotides read TGTGCCAGCAGTGAAGCAAACTCTAAACACAGAAGAGCTTTCTTT. Translation: CASSEANSKHRRAFF.